This T cell receptor beta chain comes out of a study of blood T cells in healthy people across ages. This clonotype was counted ten times or more. What it binds is unknown. Trimming left V 5 bases short and J 0 bases short, with 7 bases between. CDR1 is SGHDN and CDR2 is FVKESK in the germline V gene. The CDR3 is made up of 13 amino acids. A second about 7 to 12 cycle PCR used barcoded and J-beta primers. Sequencing yielded, for each sample, at least 2.5 million paired-end reads carrying CDR3. MiXCR, applied by TCRdb to the 5' RACE reads, yields one record per CDR3 protein. The sample lists fewer than 1,200,000 distinct CDR3 sequences, roughly a quarter seen once, with 0.65% to 0.95% in the top ten. The study, taken as a whole, reports: Diversity was estimated from one million T cells, and these estimates were considered underestimates.

These data were also reused for a study on T cells of mothers and their children. That publication notes: It was related mother-child pairs that showed slightly higher overlap than unrelated pairs, without reaching significance.

The TCR comes from a girl aged 2-15 years in good health. The chain combines TRBV14 with TRBJ1-1; tentatively, D is TRBD1 (5 bases). Sequenced: blood. The CDR3 spells CASSSQVNTEAFF. As DNA, the CDR3 is TGTGCCAGCAGCTCACAGGTGAACACTGAAGCTTTCTTT. Complete variable domain (other parts from reference TRBV14 and TRBJ1-1): EAGVTQFPSHSVIEKGQTVTLRCDPISGHDNLYWYRRVMGKEIKFLLHFVKESKQDESGMPNNRFLAERTGGTYSTLKVQPAELEDSGVYFCASSSQVNTEAFFGQGTRLTVV.